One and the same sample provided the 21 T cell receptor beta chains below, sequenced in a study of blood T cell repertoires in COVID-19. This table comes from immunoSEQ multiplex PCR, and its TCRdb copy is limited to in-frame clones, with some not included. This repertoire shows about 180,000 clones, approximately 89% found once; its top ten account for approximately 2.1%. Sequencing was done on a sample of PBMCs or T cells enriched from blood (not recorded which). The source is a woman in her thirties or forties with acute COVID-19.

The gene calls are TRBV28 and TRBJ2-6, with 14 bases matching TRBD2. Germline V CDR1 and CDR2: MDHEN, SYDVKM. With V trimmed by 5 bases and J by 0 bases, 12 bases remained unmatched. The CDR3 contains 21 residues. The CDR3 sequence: CASSVTTSGGAFHSGANVLTF. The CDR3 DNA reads TGTGCCAGCAGTGTAACGACTAGCGGGGGGGCGTTCCACTCTGGGGCCAACGTCCTGACTTTC.

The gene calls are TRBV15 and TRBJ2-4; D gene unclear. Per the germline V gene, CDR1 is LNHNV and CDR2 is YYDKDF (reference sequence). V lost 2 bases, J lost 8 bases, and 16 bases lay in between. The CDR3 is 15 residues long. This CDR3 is CATSRTRPRSDIQYF. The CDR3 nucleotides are TGTGCCACCAGCAGAACACGACCGCGGTCGGACATTCAGTACTTC.

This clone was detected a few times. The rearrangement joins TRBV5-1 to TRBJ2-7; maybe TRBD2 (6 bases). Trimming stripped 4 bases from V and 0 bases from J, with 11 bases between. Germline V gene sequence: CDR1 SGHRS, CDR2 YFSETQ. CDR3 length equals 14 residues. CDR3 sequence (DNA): TGCGCCAGCAGCCGGAGGGACCACTCCTACGAGCAGTACTTC. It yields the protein CASSRRDHSYEQYF.

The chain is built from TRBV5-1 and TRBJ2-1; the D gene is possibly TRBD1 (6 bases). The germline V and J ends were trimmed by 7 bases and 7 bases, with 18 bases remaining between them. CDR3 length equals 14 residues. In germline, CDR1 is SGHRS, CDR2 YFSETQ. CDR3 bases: TGCGCCAGCCAGAGTACACAGGGTTCGAATGAGCAGTTCTTC. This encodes CASQSTQGSNEQFF.

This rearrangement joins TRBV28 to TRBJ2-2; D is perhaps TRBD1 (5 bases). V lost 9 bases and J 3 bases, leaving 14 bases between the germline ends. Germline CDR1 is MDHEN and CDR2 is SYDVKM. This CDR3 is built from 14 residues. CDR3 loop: CASKVQGHTGELFF. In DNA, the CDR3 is TGTGCCAGTAAGGTTCAGGGTCACACCGGGGAGCTGTTTTTT.

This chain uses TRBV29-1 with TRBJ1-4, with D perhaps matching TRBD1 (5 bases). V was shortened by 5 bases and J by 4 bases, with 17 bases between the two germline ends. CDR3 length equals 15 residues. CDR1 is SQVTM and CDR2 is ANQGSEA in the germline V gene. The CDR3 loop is CSVHREGRRNEKLFF. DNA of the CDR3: TGCAGCGTTCACCGGGAGGGGAGGCGTAATGAAAAACTGTTTTTT.

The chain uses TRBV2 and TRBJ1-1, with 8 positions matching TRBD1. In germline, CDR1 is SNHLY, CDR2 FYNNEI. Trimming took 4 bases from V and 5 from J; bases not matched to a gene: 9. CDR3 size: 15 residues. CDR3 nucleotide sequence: TGTGCCAGCAGTGGATTTTGGACAGGGCTTACTGAAGCTTTCTTT. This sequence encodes CASSGFWTGLTEAFF.

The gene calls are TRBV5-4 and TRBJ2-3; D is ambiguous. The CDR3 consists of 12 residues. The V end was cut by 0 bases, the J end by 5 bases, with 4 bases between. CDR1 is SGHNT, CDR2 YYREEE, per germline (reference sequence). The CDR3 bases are TGTGCCAGCAGCTTGGTTCAAGATACGCAGTATTTT. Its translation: CASSLVQDTQYF.

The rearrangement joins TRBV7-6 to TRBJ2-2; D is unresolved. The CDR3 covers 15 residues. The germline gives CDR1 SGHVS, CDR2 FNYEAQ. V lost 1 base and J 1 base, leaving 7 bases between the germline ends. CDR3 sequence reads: CASSLVERNTGELFF. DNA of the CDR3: TGTGCCAGCAGCTTAGTTGAGCGGAACACCGGGGAGCTGTTTTTT. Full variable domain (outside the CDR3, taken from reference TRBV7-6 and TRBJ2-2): GAGVSQSPRYKVTKRGQDVALRCDPISGHVSLYWYRQALGQGPEFLTYFNYEAQQDKSGLPNDRFSAERPEGSISTLTIQRTEQRDSAMYRCASSLVERNTGELFFGEGSRLTVL.

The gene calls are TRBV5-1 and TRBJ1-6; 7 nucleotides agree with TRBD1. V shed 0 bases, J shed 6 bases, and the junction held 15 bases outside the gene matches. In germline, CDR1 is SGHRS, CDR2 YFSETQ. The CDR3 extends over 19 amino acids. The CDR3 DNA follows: TGCGCCAGCAGCTTGGAAATTGGGACAGCTAATCGGGGTAATTCACCCCTCCACTTT. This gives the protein CASSLEIGTANRGNSPLHF. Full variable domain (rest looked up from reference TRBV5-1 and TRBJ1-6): KAGVTQTPRYLIKTRGQQVTLSCSPISGHRSVSWYQQTPGQGLQFLFEYFSETQRNKGNFPGRFSGRQFSNSRSEMNVSTLELGDSALYLCASSLEIGTANRGNSPLHFGNGTRLTVT.

Here the CDR3 reads CASSRGVPREQFF. The CDR3 DNA is TGTGCCAGCAGTCGCGGGGTGCCTCGAGAGCAGTTCTTC. The V and J genes are TRBV6-2 or TRBV6-3 and TRBJ2-1; D may be TRBD2 (6 bases). Germline assignment: CDR1 MNHEY and CDR2 SVGEGT. The CDR3 has 13 amino acids. V was pared by 5 bases and J by 10 bases, with 15 bases between.

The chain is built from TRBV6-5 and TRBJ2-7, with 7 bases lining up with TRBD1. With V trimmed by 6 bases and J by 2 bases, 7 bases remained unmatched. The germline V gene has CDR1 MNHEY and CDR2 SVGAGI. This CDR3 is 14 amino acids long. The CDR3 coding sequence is TGTGCCAGCAGACCCCGGGACAGTCCCTACGAGCAGTACTTC. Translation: CASRPRDSPYEQYF.

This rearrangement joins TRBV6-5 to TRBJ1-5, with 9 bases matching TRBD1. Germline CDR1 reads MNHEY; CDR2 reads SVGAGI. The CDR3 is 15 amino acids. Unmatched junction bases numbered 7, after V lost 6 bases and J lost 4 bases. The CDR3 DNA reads TGTGCCAGCAGGAATTCCGGGACAGGGAATCAGCCCCAGCATTTT. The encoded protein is CASRNSGTGNQPQHF.

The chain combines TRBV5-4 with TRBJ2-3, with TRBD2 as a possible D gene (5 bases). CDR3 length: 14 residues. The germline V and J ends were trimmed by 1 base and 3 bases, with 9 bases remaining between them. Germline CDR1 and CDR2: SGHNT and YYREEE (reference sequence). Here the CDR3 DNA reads TGTGCCAGCAGCTTGCGTGGCGGGACAGATACGCAGTATTTT. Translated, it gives CASSLRGGTDTQYF.

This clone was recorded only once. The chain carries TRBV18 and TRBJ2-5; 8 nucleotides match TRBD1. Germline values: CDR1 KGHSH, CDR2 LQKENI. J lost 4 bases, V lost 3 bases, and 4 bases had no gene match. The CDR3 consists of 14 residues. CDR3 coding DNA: TGTGCCAGCTCACCGACAGGGGTGGGAGAGACCCAGTACTTC. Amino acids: CASSPTGVGETQYF.

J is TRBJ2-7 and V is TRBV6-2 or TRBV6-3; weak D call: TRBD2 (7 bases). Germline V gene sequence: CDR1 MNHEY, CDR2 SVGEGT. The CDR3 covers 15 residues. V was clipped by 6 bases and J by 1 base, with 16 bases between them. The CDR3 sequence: CASSPGRGPSYEQYF. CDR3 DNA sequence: TGTGCCAGCAGCCCCGGGCGGGGGCCATCCTACGAGCAGTACTTC.

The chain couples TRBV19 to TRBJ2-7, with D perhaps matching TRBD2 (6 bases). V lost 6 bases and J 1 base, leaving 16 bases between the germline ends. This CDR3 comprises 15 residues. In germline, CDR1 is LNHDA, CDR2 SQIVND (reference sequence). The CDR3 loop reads CASSTRGGVSYEQYF. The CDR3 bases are TGTGCCAGTAGCACAAGAGGAGGGGTTTCCTACGAGCAGTACTTC.

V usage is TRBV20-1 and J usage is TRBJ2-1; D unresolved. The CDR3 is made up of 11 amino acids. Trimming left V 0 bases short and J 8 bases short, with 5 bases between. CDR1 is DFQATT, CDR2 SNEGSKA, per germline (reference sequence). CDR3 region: CSARDGHEQFF. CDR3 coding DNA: TGCAGTGCTAGAGATGGGCATGAGCAGTTCTTC.

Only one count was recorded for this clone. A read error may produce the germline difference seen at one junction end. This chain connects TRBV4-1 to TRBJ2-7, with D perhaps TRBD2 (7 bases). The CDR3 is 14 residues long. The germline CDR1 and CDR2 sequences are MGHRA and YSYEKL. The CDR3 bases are TGCGCCAGCAGCCAAGATCCCCAACAGGGAGGGCTGAGCTTC. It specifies CASSQDPQQGGLSF.

The CDR3 DNA follows: TGTGCCAGCGAGGGCGGGTCCTACAATGAGCAGTTCTTC. Translated, it gives CASEGGSYNEQFF. The chain combines TRBV2 with TRBJ2-1; D perhaps matches TRBD2 (5 bases). The CDR3 has 13 residues. Germline assignment: CDR1 SNHLY and CDR2 FYNNEI. Between the trimmed V and J ends, which lost 8 bases and 1 base, there was a span of 9 bases.

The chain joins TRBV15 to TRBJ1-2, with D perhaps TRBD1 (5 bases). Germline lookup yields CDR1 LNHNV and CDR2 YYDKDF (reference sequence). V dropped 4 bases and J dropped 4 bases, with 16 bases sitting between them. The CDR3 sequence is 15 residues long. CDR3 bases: TGTGCCACCAGCATGGACAAGGGTGGCTTCTATGGCTACACCTTC. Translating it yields CATSMDKGGFYGYTF.